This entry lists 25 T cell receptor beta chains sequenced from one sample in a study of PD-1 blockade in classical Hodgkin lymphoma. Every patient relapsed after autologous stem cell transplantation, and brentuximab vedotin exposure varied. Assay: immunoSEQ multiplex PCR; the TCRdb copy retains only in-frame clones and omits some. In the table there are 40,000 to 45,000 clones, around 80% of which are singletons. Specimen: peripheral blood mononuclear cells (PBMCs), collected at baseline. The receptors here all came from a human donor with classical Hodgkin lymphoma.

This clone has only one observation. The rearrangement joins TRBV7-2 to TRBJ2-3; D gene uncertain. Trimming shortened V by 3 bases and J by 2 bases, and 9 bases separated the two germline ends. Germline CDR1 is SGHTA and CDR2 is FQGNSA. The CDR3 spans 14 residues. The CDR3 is CASSLYAITDTQYF. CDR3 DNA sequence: TGTGCCAGCAGCTTGTACGCAATCACAGATACGCAGTATTTT.

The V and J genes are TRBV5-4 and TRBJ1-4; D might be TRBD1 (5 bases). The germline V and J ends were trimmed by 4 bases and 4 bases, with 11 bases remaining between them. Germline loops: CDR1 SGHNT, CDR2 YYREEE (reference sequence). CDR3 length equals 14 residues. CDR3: CASSLRGVNEKLFF. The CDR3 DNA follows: TGTGCCAGCAGCCTTCGGGGGGTTAATGAAAAACTGTTTTTT.

The CDR3 sequence is CASSSQGAPYEQYF. Written as DNA, the CDR3 is TGTGCCAGCAGCAGCCAGGGCGCACCCTACGAGCAGTACTTC. The V gene is TRBV14, the J gene TRBJ2-7, with D perhaps TRBD1 (5 bases). V dropped 5 bases and J dropped 2 bases, with 13 bases sitting between them. Germline assignment: CDR1 SGHDN and CDR2 FVKESK. CDR3 length: 14 amino acids. The whole variable domain, remainder taken from reference TRBV14 and TRBJ2-7, is EAGVTQFPSHSVIEKGQTVTLRCDPISGHDNLYWYRRVMGKEIKFLLHFVKESKQDESGMPNNRFLAERTGGTYSTLKVQPAELEDSGVYFCASSSQGAPYEQYFGPGTRLTVT.

The CDR3 loop is CSVEGTGHYEQYF. CDR3 DNA sequence: TGCAGCGTTGAAGGTACAGGGCACTACGAGCAGTACTTC. The gene calls are TRBV29-1 and TRBJ2-7; weak D call: TRBD1 (6 bases). The CDR3 consists of 13 residues. The germline V gene encodes CDR1 SQVTM and CDR2 ANQGSEA. Trimming shortened V by 1 base and J by 3 bases, and 10 bases separated the two germline ends.

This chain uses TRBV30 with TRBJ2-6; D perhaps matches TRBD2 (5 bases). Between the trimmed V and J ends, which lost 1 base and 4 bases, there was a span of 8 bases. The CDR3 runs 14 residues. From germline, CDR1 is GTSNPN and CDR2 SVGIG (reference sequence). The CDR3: CAWSALAGANVLTF. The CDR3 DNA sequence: TGTGCCTGGAGTGCCCTAGCCGGGGCCAACGTCCTGACTTTC.

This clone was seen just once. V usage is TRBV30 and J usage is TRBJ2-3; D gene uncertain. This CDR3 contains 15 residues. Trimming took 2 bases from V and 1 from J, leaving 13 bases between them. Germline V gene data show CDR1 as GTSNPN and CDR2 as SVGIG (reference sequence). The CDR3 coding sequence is TGTGCCTGGAGTCTGGACCCCCGGGGCACAGATACGCAGTATTTT. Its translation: CAWSLDPRGTDTQYF.

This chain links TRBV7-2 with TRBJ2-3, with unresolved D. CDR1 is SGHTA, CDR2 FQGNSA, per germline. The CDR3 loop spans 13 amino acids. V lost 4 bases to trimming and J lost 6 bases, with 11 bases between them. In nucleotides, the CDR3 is TGTGCCAGCAGCTCCATCACCCGGGATACGCAGTATTTT. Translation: CASSSITRDTQYF.

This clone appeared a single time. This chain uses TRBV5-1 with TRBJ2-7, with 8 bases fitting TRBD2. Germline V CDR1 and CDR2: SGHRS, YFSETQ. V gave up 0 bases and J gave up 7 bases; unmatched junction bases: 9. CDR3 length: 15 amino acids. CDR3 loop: CASSLGSGGAREQYF. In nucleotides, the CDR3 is TGCGCCAGCAGCTTGGGGTCCGGGGGGGCGAGGGAGCAGTACTTC.

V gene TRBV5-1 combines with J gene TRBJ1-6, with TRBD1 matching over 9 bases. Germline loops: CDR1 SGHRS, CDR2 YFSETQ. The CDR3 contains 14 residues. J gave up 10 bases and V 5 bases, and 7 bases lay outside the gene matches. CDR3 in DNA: TGCGCCAGCAGACGGGACAGGGAAGGCTCACCCCTCCACTTT. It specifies CASRRDREGSPLHF.

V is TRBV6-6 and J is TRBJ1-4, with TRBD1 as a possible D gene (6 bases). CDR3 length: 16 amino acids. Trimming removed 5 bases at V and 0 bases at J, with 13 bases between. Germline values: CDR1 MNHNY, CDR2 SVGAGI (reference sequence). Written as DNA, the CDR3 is TGTGCCAGCAGTGTCGGACAGTATGCAACTAATGAAAAACTGTTTTTT. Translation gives CASSVGQYATNEKLFF.

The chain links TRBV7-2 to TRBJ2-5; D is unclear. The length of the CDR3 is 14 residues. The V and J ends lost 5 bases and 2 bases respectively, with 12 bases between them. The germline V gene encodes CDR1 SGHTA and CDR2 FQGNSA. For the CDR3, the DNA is TGTGCCAGCAGCCTACCAACGGCTCAAGAGACCCAGTACTTC. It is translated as CASSLPTAQETQYF.

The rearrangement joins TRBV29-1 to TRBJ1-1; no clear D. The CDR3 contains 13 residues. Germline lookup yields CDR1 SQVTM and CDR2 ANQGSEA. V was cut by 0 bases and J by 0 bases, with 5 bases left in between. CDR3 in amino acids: CSVEENMNTEAFF. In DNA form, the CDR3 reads TGCAGCGTTGAAGAGAATATGAACACTGAAGCTTTCTTT. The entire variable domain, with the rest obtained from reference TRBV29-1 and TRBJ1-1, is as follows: SAVISQKPSRDICQRGTSLTIQCQVDSQVTMMFWYRQQPGQSLTLIATANQGSEATYESGFVIDKFPISRPNLTFSTLTVSNMSPEDSSIYLCSVEENMNTEAFFGQGTRLTVV.

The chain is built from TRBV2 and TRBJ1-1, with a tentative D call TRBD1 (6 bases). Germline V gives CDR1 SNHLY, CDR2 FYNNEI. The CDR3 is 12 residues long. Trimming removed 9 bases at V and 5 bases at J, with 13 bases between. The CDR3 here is CARATGGTEAFF. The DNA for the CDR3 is TGTGCCAGGGCGACAGGTGGTACTGAAGCTTTCTTT. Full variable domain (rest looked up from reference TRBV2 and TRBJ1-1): EPEVTQTPSHQVTQMGQEVILRCVPISNHLYFYWYRQILGQKVEFLVSFYNNEISEKSEIFDDQFSVERPDGSNFTLKIRSTKLEDSAMYFCARATGGTEAFFGQGTRLTVV.

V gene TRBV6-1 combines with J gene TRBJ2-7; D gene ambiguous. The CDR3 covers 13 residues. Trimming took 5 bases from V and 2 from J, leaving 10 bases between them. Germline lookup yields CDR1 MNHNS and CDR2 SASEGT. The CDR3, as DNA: TGTGCCAGCAGTCATATTCCTCCCTACGAGCAGTACTTC. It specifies CASSHIPPYEQYF.

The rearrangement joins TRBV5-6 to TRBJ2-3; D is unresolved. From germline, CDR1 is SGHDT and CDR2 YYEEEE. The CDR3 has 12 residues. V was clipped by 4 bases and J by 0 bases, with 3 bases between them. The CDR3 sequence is CASSPSTDTQYF. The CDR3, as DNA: TGTGCCAGCAGCCCTAGCACAGATACGCAGTATTTT.

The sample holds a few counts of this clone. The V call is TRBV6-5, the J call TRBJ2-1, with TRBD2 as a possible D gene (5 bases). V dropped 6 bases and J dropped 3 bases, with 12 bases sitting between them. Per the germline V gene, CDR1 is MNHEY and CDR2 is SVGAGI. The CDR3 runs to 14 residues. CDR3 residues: CASRTTGDYNEQFF. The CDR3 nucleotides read TGTGCCAGCAGGACCACCGGGGACTACAATGAGCAGTTCTTC.

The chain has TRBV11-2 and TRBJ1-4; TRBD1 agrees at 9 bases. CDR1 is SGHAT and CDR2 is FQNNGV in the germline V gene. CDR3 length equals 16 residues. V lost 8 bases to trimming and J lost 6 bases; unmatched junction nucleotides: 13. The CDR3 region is CASCASPGQGYEKLFF. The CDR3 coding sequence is TGTGCCAGCTGCGCATCCCCGGGACAGGGATATGAAAAACTGTTTTTT.

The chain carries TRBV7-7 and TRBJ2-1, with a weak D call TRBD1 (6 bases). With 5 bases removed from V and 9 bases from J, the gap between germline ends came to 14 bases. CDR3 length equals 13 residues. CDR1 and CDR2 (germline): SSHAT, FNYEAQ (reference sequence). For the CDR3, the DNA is TGTGCCAGCAGCACGGACAGTTGGGGTGAGCAGTTCTTC. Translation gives CASSTDSWGEQFF.

CDR3: CASKLQGPSNTEAFF. CDR3 coding DNA: TGTGCCAGTAAGTTGCAGGGACCTTCGAACACTGAAGCTTTCTTT. The chain has TRBV19 and TRBJ1-1; a possible D gene is TRBD1 (5 bases). The length of the CDR3 is 15 residues. CDR1 is LNHDA and CDR2 is SQIVND in the germline V gene (reference sequence). V was clipped by 7 bases and J by 1 base, with 16 bases between them.

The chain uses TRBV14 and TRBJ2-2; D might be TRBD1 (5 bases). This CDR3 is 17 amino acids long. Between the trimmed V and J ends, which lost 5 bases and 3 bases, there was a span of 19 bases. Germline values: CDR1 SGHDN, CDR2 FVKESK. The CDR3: CASSGVWTTADTGELFF. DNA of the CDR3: TGTGCCAGCAGCGGTGTTTGGACAACCGCGGACACCGGGGAGCTGTTTTTT. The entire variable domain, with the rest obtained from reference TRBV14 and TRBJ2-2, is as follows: EAGVTQFPSHSVIEKGQTVTLRCDPISGHDNLYWYRRVMGKEIKFLLHFVKESKQDESGMPNNRFLAERTGGTYSTLKVQPAELEDSGVYFCASSGVWTTADTGELFFGEGSRLTVL.

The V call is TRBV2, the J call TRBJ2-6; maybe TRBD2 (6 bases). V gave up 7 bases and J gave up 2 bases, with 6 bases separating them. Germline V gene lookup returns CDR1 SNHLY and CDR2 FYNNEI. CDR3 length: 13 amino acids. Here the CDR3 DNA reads TGTGCCAGCACGGGGGCTGGGGCCAACGTCCTGACTTTC. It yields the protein CASTGAGANVLTF.

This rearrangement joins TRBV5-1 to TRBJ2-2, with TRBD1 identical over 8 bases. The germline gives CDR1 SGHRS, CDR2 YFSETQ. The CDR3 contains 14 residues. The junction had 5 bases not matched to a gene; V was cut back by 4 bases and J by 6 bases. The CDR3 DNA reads TGCGCCAGCAGCCCCCGGACAGGGTCCGGGGAGCTGTTTTTT. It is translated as CASSPRTGSGELFF.

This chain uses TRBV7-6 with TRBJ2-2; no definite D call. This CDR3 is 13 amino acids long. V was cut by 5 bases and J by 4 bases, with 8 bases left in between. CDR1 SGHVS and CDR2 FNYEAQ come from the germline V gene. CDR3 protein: CASSLSRTGELFF. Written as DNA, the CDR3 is TGTGCCAGCAGCCTAAGCCGCACCGGGGAGCTGTTTTTT.

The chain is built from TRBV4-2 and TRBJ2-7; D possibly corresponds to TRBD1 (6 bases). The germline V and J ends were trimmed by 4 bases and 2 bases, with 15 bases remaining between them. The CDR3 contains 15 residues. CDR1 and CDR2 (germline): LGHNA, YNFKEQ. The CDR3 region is CASSPQGTSTYEQYF. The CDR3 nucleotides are TGTGCCAGCAGCCCACAGGGAACGAGCACCTACGAGCAGTACTTC.

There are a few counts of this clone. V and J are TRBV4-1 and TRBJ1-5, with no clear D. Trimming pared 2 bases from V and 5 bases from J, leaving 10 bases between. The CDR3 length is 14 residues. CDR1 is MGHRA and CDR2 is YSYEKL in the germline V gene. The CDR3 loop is CASSQWSGDQPQHF. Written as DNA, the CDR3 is TGCGCCAGCAGCCAATGGTCTGGGGATCAGCCCCAGCATTTT.